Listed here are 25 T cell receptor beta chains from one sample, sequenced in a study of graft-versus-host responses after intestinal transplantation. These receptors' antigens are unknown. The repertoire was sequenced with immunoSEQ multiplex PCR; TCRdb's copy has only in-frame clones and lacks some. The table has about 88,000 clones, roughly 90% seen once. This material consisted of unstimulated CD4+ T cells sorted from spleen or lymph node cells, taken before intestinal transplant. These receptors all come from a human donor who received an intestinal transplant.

The CDR3 loop is CASSATGSPYYGYTF. The CDR3, as DNA: TGTGCCAGCAGTGCCACAGGATCCCCTTACTATGGCTACACCTTC. The V and J genes are TRBV27 and TRBJ1-2, with TRBD1 as a possible D gene (5 bases). CDR1 and CDR2 (germline): MNHEY, SMNVEV (reference sequence). Trimming cost V 5 bases and J 3 bases, with 16 bases left between them. This CDR3 is 15 amino acids long.

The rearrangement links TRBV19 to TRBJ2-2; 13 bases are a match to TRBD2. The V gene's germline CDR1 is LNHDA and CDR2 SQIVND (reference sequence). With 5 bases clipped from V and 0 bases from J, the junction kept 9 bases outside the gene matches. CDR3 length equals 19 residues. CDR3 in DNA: TGTGCCAGTAGTCTCCCGGGACTAGCGGGGAAAGCGAACACCGGGGAGCTGTTTTTT. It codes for CASSLPGLAGKANTGELFF.

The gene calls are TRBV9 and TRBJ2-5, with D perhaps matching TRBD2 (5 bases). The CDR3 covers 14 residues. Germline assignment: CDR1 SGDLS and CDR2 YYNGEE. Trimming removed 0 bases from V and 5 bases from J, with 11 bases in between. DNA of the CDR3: TGTGCCAGCAGCGTAGGGGCCCCGGGGGAGACCCAGTACTTC. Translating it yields CASSVGAPGETQYF. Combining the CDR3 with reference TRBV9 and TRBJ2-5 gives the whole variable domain DSGVTQTPKHLITATGQRVTLRCSPRSGDLSVYWYQQSLDQGLQFLIQYYNGEERAKGNILERFSAQQFPDLHSELNLSSLELGDSALYFCASSVGAPGETQYFGPGTRLLVL.

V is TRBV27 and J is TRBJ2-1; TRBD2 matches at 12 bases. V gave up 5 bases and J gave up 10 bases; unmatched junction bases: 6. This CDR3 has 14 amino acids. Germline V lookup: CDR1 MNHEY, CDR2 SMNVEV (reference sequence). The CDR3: CASSRLAGGGEQFF. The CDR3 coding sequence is TGTGCCAGCAGTCGGCTAGCGGGGGGGGGAGAGCAGTTCTTC.

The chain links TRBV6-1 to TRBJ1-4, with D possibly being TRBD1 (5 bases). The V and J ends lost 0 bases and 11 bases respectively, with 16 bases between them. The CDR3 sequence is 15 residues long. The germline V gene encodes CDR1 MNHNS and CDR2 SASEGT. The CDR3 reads CASSEAGHSGGKLFF. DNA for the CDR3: TGTGCCAGCAGTGAAGCGGGCCATTCGGGGGGGAAACTGTTTTTT.

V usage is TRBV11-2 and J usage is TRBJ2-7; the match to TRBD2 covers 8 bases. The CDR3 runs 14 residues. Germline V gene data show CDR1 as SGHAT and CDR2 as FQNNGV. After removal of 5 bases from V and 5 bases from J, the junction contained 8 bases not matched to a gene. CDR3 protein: CASSPIAGQDEQYF. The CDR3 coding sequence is TGTGCCAGCAGCCCCATAGCGGGGCAGGACGAGCAGTACTTC. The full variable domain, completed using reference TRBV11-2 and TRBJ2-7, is EAGVAQSPRYKIIEKRQSVAFWCNPISGHATLYWYQQILGQGPKLLIQFQNNGVVDDSQLPKDRFSAERLKGVDSTLKIQPAKLEDSAVYLCASSPIAGQDEQYFGPGTRLTVT.

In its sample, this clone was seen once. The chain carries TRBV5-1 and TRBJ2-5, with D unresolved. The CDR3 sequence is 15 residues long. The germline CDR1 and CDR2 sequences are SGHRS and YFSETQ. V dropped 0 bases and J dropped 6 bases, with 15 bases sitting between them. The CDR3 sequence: CASSLGSSEPQTQYF. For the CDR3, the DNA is TGCGCCAGCAGCTTGGGGTCTAGTGAGCCTCAGACCCAGTACTTC.

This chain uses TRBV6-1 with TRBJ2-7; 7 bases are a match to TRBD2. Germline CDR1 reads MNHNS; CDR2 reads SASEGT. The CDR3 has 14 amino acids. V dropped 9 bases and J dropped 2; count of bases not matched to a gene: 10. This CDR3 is CASVLARVTYEQYF. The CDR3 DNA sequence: TGTGCCAGTGTACTAGCGCGTGTAACCTACGAGCAGTACTTC.

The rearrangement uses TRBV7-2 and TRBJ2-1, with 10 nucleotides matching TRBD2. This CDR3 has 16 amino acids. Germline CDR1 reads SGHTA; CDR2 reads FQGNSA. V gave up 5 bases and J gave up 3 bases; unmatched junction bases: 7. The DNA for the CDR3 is TGTGCCAGCAGCCCTCTAGCGGGGGCCCTCTACAATGAGCAGTTCTTC. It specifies CASSPLAGALYNEQFF.

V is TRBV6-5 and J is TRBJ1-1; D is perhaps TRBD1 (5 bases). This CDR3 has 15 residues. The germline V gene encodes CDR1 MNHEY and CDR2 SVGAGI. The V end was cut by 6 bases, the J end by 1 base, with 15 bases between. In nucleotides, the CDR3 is TGTGCCAGCAGGGGGGGAGGTCCTCGGAACACTGAAGCTTTCTTT. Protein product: CASRGGGPRNTEAFF.

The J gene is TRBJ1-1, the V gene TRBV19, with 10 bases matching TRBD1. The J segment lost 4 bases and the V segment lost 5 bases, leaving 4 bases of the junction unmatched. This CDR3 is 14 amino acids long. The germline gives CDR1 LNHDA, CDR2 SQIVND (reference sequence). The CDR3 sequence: CASSRGQGSTEAFF. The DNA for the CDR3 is TGTGCCAGTAGTCGGGGACAGGGGTCCACTGAAGCTTTCTTT.

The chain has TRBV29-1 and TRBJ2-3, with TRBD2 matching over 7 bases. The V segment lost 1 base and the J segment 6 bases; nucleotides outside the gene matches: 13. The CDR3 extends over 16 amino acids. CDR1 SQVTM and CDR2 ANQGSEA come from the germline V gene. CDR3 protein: CSVEGVRGEGMDTQYF. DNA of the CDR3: TGCAGCGTTGAAGGGGTACGGGGGGAAGGCATGGATACGCAGTATTTT.

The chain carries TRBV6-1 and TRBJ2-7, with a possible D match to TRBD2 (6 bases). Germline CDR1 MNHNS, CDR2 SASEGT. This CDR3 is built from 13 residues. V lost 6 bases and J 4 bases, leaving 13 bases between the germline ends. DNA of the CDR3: TGTGCCAGCAGGCTCGGGGGAATATACGAGCAGTACTTC. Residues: CASRLGGIYEQYF.

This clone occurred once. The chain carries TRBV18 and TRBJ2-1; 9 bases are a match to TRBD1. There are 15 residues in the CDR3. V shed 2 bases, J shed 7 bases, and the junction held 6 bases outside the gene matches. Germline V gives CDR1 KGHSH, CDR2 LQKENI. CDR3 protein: CASSPLGTGQNEQFF. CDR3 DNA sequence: TGTGCCAGCTCACCATTGGGGACAGGGCAAAATGAGCAGTTCTTC.

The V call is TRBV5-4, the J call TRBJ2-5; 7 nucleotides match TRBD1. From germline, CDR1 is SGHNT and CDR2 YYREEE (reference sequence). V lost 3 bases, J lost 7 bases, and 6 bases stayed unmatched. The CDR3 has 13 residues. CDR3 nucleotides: TGTGCCAGCAGCTCCGACAGGGCCGGGACCCAGTACTTC. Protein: CASSSDRAGTQYF.

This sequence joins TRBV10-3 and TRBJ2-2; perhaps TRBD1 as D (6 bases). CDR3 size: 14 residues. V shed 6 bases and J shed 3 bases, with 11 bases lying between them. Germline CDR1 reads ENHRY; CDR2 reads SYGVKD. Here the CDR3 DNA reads TGTGCCATCAGCACAGGGCCCTACACCGGGGAGCTGTTTTTT. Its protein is CAISTGPYTGELFF.

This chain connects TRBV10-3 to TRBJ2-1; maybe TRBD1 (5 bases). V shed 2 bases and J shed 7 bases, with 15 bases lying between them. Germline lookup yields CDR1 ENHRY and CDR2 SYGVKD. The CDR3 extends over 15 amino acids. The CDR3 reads CAISEGRAMGNEQFF. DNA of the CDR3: TGTGCCATCAGTGAGGGCAGGGCGATGGGAAATGAGCAGTTCTTC.

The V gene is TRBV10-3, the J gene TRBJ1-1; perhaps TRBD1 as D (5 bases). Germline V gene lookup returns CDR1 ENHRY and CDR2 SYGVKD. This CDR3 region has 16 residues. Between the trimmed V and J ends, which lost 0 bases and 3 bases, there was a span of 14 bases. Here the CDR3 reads CAISESLGPSDTEAFF. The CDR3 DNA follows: TGTGCCATCAGTGAGTCTCTGGGGCCCTCGGACACTGAAGCTTTCTTT.

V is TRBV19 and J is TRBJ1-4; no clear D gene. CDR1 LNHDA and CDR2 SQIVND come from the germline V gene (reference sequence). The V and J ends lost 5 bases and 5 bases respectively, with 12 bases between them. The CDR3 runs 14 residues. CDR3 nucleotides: TGTGCCAGTAGTCCTATCCCAGGCAATGAAAAACTGTTTTTT. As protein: CASSPIPGNEKLFF.

CDR3 bases: TGCGCCAGCAGCCGATCTACAGGTGACCCATCCTACGAGCAGTACTTC. Amino acids: CASSRSTGDPSYEQYF. The chain employs TRBV4-1 and TRBJ2-7; the D gene is possibly TRBD1 (5 bases). Germline V gene lookup returns CDR1 MGHRA and CDR2 YSYEKL. The CDR3 runs 16 residues. V was trimmed by 4 bases and J by 1 base, leaving 17 bases between them.

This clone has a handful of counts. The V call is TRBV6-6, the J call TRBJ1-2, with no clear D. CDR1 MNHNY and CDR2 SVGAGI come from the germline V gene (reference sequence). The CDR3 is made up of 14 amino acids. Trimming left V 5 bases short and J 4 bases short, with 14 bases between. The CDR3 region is CASSAREFTYGYTF. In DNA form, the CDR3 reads TGTGCCAGCAGTGCCCGGGAGTTCACCTATGGCTACACCTTC.

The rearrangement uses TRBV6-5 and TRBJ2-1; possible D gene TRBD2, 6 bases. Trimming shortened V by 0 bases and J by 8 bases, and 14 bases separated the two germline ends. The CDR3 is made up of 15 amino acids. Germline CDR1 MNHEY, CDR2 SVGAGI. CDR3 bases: TGTGCCAGCAGTTACTCGTTTGGGGGGAGCCATGAGCAGTTCTTC. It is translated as CASSYSFGGSHEQFF.

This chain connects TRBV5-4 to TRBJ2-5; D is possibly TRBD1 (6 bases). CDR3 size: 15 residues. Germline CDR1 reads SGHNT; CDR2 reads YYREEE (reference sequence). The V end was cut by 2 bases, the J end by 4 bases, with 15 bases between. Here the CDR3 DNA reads TGTGCCAGCAGCTTCCAGGGGAGCGGCGGAGAGACCCAGTACTTC. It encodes CASSFQGSGGETQYF. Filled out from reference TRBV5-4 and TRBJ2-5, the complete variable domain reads ETGVTQSPTHLIKTRGQQVTLRCSSQSGHNTVSWYQQALGQGPQFIFQYYREEENGRGNFPPRFSGLQFPNYSSELNVNALELDDSALYLCASSFQGSGGETQYFGPGTRLLVL.

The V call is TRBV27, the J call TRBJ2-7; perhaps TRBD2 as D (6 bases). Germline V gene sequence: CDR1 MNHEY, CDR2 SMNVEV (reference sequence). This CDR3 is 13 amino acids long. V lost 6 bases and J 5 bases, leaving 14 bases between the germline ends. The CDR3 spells CASSRGWEDEQYF. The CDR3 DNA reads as TGTGCCAGCAGCCGGGGCTGGGAGGACGAGCAGTACTTC.

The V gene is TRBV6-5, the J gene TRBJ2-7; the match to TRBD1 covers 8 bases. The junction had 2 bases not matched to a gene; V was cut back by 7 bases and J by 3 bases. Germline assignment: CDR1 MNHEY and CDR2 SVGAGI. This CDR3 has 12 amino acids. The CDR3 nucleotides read TGTGCCAGCACAGGGGGCTTCTACGAGCAGTACTTC. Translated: CASTGGFYEQYF.